A selection of T cell receptor beta chains follows, all from one sample in a study of metastatic and nonmetastatic thyroid tumors. TCRdb re-called clones via MiXCR from the PCR reads. This sample has around 23,000 clones, with roughly 19% found just once. Sequenced sample: blood. The origin of the receptors is a male donor with papillary thyroid cancer or a benign thyroid nodule (not recorded which). Some clones in this sample may be carry-over from other donors' samples. Both conserved end residues are part of each CDR3. The order of the fields is J gene, V gene, D gene, clone size, CDR3 protein, CDR3 DNA. A D gene is named only where the DNA matches it firmly. The listing skips clone size in some rows; elsewhere it reads once, few, many or a size class.

>TRBJ2-7|TRBV5-6|.|many
CASSFTASGDRAYEQYF
TGTGCCAGCAGCTTTACCGCCTCCGGAGACAGAGCCTACGAGCAGTACTTC
>TRBJ2-7|TRBV7-2|.|many
CASSLEGGWNEQYF
TGTGCCAGCAGCTTAGAAGGGGGATGGAACGAGCAGTACTTC
>TRBJ2-2|TRBV24-1|.|many
CATSDPRIDTNTGELFF
TGTGCCACCAGTGATCCAAGAATTGACACGAACACCGGGGAGCTGTTTTTT
>TRBJ1-2|TRBV20-1|.|many
CSARGGGGFYGYTF
TGCAGTGCTAGAGGTGGCGGGGGCTTCTATGGCTACACCTTC
>TRBJ2-1|TRBV24-1|.|many
CATRRIYNEQFF
TGTGCCACCCGCCGGATATACAATGAGCAGTTCTTC
>TRBJ1-6|TRBV9|TRBD1|many
CASSPTGQGNSPLHF
TGTGCCAGCAGCCCAACGGGACAGGGGAATTCACCCCTCCACTTT
>TRBJ1-4|TRBV5-5|TRBD1|.
CASSFSGGANEKLFF
TGTGCCAGCAGCTTTTCAGGGGGCGCAAATGAAAAACTGTTCTTT
>TRBJ2-7|TRBV15|.|.
CPTSREVREQQYF
TGTCCCACCAGCAGAGAGGTGAGGGAACAGCAGTACTTC
>TRBJ1-4|TRBV4-1|.|many
CASSQGFGNEKLFF
TGCGCCAGCAGCCAGGGGTTTGGTAATGAAAAACTGTTTTTT
>TRBJ1-3|TRBV9|.|many
CASSNSGTAGNTIYF
TGTGCCAGCAGCAATTCCGGGACGGCTGGAAACACCATATATTTT
>TRBJ2-7|TRBV4-1|TRBD1|medium-sized
CASSPYGTGPYEQYF
TGCGCCAGCAGCCCTTATGGGACAGGCCCCTACGAGCAGTACTTC
>TRBJ1-1|TRBV5-1|.|.
CASSLDGQIMNTEAFF
TGCGCCAGCAGCTTGGATGGACAGATAATGAACACTGAAGCTTTCTTT
>TRBJ1-3|TRBV11-2|.|many
CASSFSVSGNTIYF
TGTGCCAGCAGCTTTTCAGTCTCTGGAAACACCATATATTTT
>TRBJ1-4|TRBV18|.|many
CASSPKRQGENEKLFF
TGTGCCAGCTCACCTAAGCGTCAGGGCGAAAATGAAAAACTGTTTTTT
>TRBJ1-3|TRBV6-1|.|.
CASSFSGGTGNTIYF
TGTGCCAGCAGCTTTTCGGGTGGAACTGGAAACACCATATATTTT
>TRBJ1-1|TRBV11-2|.|many
CASSLGGRVKAFF
TGTGCCAGCAGCTTAGGGGGTAGGGTGAAAGCTTTCTTT
>TRBJ1-1|TRBV6-1|.|.
CAIIMGILGSGTEAFF
TGTGCCATCATAATGGGCATTCTGGGAAGTGGCACTGAAGCTTTCTTT
>TRBJ2-7|TRBV5-4|TRBD2|many
CASSSGGRTYEQYF
TGTGCCAGCAGCAGCGGCGGGAGGACCTACGAGCAGTACTTC
>TRBJ2-1|TRBV24-1|.|many
CASEGVLQGEQFF
TGTGCCTCCGAGGGGGTCCTCCAGGGTGAGCAGTTCTTC
>TRBJ1-1|TRBV11-1|.|many
CASSKLPSVEPNTEAFF
TGTGCCAGCAGCAAATTGCCCTCAGTGGAGCCGAACACTGAAGCTTTCTTT
>TRBJ1-5|TRBV28|TRBD1|many
CASSPPAYTGGRQPQHF
TGTGCCAGCAGTCCGCCCGCCTATACAGGGGGCAGGCAGCCCCAGCATTTT
>TRBJ2-5|TRBV9|TRBD1|.
CASSEGGGRARWDQYF
TGTGCCAGCAGCGAAGGGGGCGGCAGAGCAAGATGGGACCAGTACTTC
>TRBJ1-2|TRBV29-1|TRBD1|many
CSVDPGQGNYGYTF
TGCAGCGTTGATCCGGGACAGGGGAACTATGGCTACACCTTC
>TRBJ2-1|TRBV24-1|.|.
CATSDRKAFYNEQLF
TGTGCCACCAGTGACCGAAAGGCATTCTACAATGAGCAGCTCTTC
>TRBJ2-1|TRBV7-2|TRBD2|many
CASSRGVWEQFF
TGTGCCAGCAGTCGGGGGGTTTGGGAGCAGTTCTTC
>TRBJ2-7|TRBV2|.|few
CASNSLGVLYEQYF
TGTGCCAGCAACTCCCTGGGGGTCCTGTACGAGCAGTACTTC
>TRBJ2-3|TRBV11-2|.|many
CASSLDAIGWRRTSTDTQYF
TGTGCCAGCAGCTTAGATGCGATCGGGTGGCGACGAACTAGCACAGATACGCAGTATTTT
>TRBJ2-4|TRBV20-1|.|many
CSAPTGNIQYF
TGCAGTGCTCCTACCGGGAACATTCAGTACTTC
>TRBJ2-3|TRBV6-1|TRBD2|many
CASSNSGRFTDTQYF
TGTGCCAGCAGTAACAGCGGGAGGTTCACAGATACGCAGTATTTT
>TRBJ1-3|TRBV18|.|.
CAIAPKEEGNTIYF
TGTGCCATCGCACCGAAGGAGGAAGGAAACACCATATATTTT